These T cell receptor beta chains were read from a single sample in a study of blood T cell repertoires in COVID-19. Assay: immunoSEQ multiplex PCR; the TCRdb copy retains only in-frame clones and omits some. The table has 150,000 to 200,000 clones, roughly four fifths seen once. Input material: peripheral blood. The receptors here all came from a woman in her seventies with COVID-19, enrolled during active disease. Each CDR3 is given without its conserved first and last residue. D genes are given only for firm matches. Size values are once, few and many counts, or a class for expanded clones, and some rows have none.

TRBV7-8,TRBJ1-1,-,-,ASSLGTLQRGAF
TRBV21-1,TRBJ1-6,-,-,ASSTGGSSYNSPLH
TRBV7-9,TRBJ2-5,-,TRBD1,ASSSPFRQGQTQY
TRBV2,TRBJ2-2,-,-,ASSHFRDTNTGELF
TRBV7-8,TRBJ1-1,few,TRBD1,ASSFDRGSEAF
TRBV5-5,TRBJ2-1,-,-,ASSLPGQLNEQF
TRBV28,TRBJ1-5,few,-,ASRTLGTPNRSNQPQH
TRBV20-1,TRBJ2-1,-,-,SASKDRGNEQF
TRBV5-1,TRBJ2-2,-,TRBD1,ASSLGQGPNTGELF
TRBV6-5,TRBJ1-1,few,TRBD1,ASERGGRGTEAF
TRBV11-2,TRBJ1-2,-,-,ASSLGQGAYGYT
TRBV2,TRBJ1-1,-,-,ASRDQGSGTEAF
TRBV6-4,TRBJ2-7,-,TRBD2,ASSAVAGEGEQY
TRBV2,TRBJ2-2,-,-,ASKVEREELF
TRBV6-5,TRBJ2-1,-,TRBD2,ASSKGLAVYNEQF